This passage covers 20 T cell receptor beta chains from one sample sequenced in a study of shared clonotypes between healthy human individuals. Libraries were prepared by immunoSEQ multiplex PCR; TCRdb keeps only in-frame clonotypes and omits some of them. The sample consists of nearly 600,000 clones, 95% to 96% of them appearing once. CD45RO-negative, CCR7-selected cells formed the naive CD8 fraction, which excluded terminally differentiated effector memory CD45RA+ cells. The source material was naive CD8+ T cells sorted from blood. The source of these receptors is a woman aged 25 to 39 in good health.

The gene calls are TRBV10-1 and TRBJ2-7; D tentatively reads TRBD1 or TRBD2 (5 bases each). From germline, CDR1 is WNHNN and CDR2 SYGVQD (reference sequence). There are 16 residues in the CDR3. V lost 3 bases and J 0 bases, leaving 15 bases between the germline ends. CDR3 loop: CASSDPTGTASYEQYF. DNA for the CDR3: TGCGCCAGCAGTGACCCAACCGGGACGGCCTCCTACGAGCAGTACTTC.

This clone was found a few times. V usage is TRBV19 and J usage is TRBJ1-1; no reliable D call. The germline V and J ends were trimmed by 5 bases and 5 bases, with 15 bases remaining between them. The germline V gene encodes CDR1 LNHDA and CDR2 SQIVND (reference sequence). This CDR3 is built from 14 residues. The DNA of the CDR3 is TGTGCCAGTAGTTCAAGACACTCGGGAACTGAAGCTTTCTTT. Protein product: CASSSRHSGTEAFF.

V gene TRBV6-5 combines with J gene TRBJ2-5, with a tentative D call TRBD2 (5 bases). Trimming took 5 bases from V and 6 from J, leaving 10 bases between them. CDR1 and CDR2 from the germline V gene are MNHEY and SVGAGI. This CDR3 has 12 residues. The CDR3 DNA reads as TGTGCCAGCAGTGACCACGGGAAGACCCAGTACTTC. This translates into CASSDHGKTQYF.

This clone was counted once. This chain links TRBV29-1 with TRBJ2-7; D may be TRBD1 or TRBD2 (5 bases each). Germline V CDR1 and CDR2: SQVTM, ANQGSEA. This CDR3 is built from 13 residues. Between the trimmed V and J ends, which lost 7 bases and 5 bases, there was a span of 18 bases. In DNA, the CDR3 is TGCAGCGCAGACTTTGGACGAGGGGACGAGCAGTACTTC. Translated: CSADFGRGDEQYF.

This rearrangement joins TRBV4-1 to TRBJ1-2; D may be TRBD1 (5 bases). The germline V gene encodes CDR1 MGHRA and CDR2 YSYEKL. CDR3 length equals 14 residues. Trimming stripped 1 base from V and 4 bases from J, with 10 bases between. The CDR3 DNA is TGCGCCAGCAGCCAAGCAGGGATCACCTATGGCTACACCTTC. Protein sequence: CASSQAGITYGYTF.

In this sample, this clone turned up a few times. The J gene is TRBJ1-1, the V gene TRBV10-2, with D unclear. Trimming shortened V by 5 bases and J by 3 bases, and 10 bases separated the two germline ends. Looked up from germline, CDR1 is WSHSY and CDR2 is SAAADI. This CDR3 comprises 13 residues. The CDR3 is CASSFSGHTEAFF. CDR3 bases: TGCGCCAGCAGTTTTAGCGGGCACACTGAAGCTTTCTTT.

The V and J genes are TRBV5-4 and TRBJ2-1; D is perhaps TRBD2 (6 bases). V dropped 0 bases and J dropped 3 bases, with 19 bases sitting between them. This CDR3 contains 18 residues. Germline V gives CDR1 SGHNT, CDR2 YYREEE (reference sequence). The CDR3 protein is CASSLGGRGSLHYNEQFF. DNA for the CDR3: TGTGCCAGCAGCTTGGGAGGGCGGGGTAGTCTCCACTACAATGAGCAGTTCTTC.

The chain joins TRBV29-1 to TRBJ2-2; 13 bases line up with TRBD2. Unmatched junction bases numbered 10, after V lost 5 bases and J lost 4 bases. Germline assignment: CDR1 SQVTM and CDR2 ANQGSEA. This CDR3 contains 17 residues. This chain's CDR3 is CSVLRTSGGRGTGELFF. CDR3 DNA: TGCAGCGTTCTCAGGACTAGCGGGGGCCGCGGCACCGGGGAGCTGTTTTTT.

A few counts support this clone. This sequence joins TRBV6-5 and TRBJ1-1; D remains ambiguous. Trimming took off 5 bases at V and 5 bases at J, with 9 bases between the two ends. The germline CDR1 and CDR2 sequences are MNHEY and SVGAGI. This CDR3 has 12 amino acids. This CDR3 is CASSAIGTEAFF. DNA of the CDR3: TGTGCCAGCAGTGCTATTGGAACTGAAGCTTTCTTT.

This chain links TRBV11-2 with TRBJ2-2; D not certain. Germline V gene lookup returns CDR1 SGHAT and CDR2 FQNNGV. The germline V and J ends were trimmed by 5 bases and 5 bases, with 6 bases remaining between them. The length of the CDR3 is 12 residues. Here the CDR3 reads CASSPTTGELFF. CDR3 sequence (DNA): TGTGCCAGCAGCCCAACAACCGGGGAGCTGTTTTTT.

V is TRBV7-9 and J is TRBJ2-5; no clear D. The germline V gene encodes CDR1 SEHNR and CDR2 FQNEAQ (reference sequence). The CDR3 consists of 13 residues. Trimming cost V 4 bases and J 1 base, with 7 bases left between them. CDR3: CASSSASQETQYF. CDR3 sequence (DNA): TGTGCCAGCAGCTCAGCCTCCCAAGAGACCCAGTACTTC.

V gene TRBV28 combines with J gene TRBJ2-5; 15 bases fit TRBD2. The V gene's germline CDR1 is MDHEN and CDR2 SYDVKM. CDR3 size: 18 residues. V was clipped by 5 bases and J by 0 bases; unmatched bases: 7. CDR3 loop: CASSPGTSGRWDQETQYF. The CDR3 DNA is TGTGCCAGCAGTCCCGGGACTAGCGGGAGGTGGGACCAAGAGACCCAGTACTTC.

The V call is TRBV28, the J call TRBJ1-5, with D perhaps matching TRBD1 (6 bases). Trimming took off 5 bases at V and 0 bases at J, with 14 bases between the two ends. Germline assignment: CDR1 MDHEN and CDR2 SYDVKM. The CDR3 contains 16 residues. The CDR3 reads CASSEQGIYSNQPQHF. In DNA form, the CDR3 reads TGTGCCAGCAGTGAACAGGGAATATATAGCAATCAGCCCCAGCATTTT.

As regards this clone: The sample holds other DNA sequences that translate to the same CDR3. V is TRBV7-9 and J is TRBJ2-7; D is tentatively TRBD1 or TRBD2 (5 bases each). The V gene lost 3 bases and the J gene lost 3 bases, with 6 bases spanning the gap. The germline V gene has CDR1 SEHNR and CDR2 FQNEAQ (reference sequence). The CDR3 spans 12 residues. The DNA of the CDR3 is TGTGCCAGCAGCTTGGGGGACTACGAGCAGTACTTC. Encoded protein: CASSLGDYEQYF. Full variable domain (outside the CDR3, taken from reference TRBV7-9 and TRBJ2-7): DTGVSQNPRHKITKRGQNVTFRCDPISEHNRLYWYRQTLGQGPEFLTYFQNEAQLEKSRLLSDRFSAERPKGSFSTLEIQRTEQGDSAMYLCASSLGDYEQYFGPGTRLTVT.

The chain is built from TRBV29-1 and TRBJ2-3, with 11 nucleotides matching TRBD2. The CDR3 is 18 residues long. The germline gives CDR1 SQVTM, CDR2 ANQGSEA. Germline trimming cut 7 bases from V and 4 bases from J; bases unmatched to any gene: 19. The CDR3 sequence: CSATNLLTSGSKSDTQYF. The DNA for the CDR3 is TGCAGCGCAACTAACCTCCTCACTAGCGGGAGTAAATCAGATACGCAGTATTTT.

The chain joins TRBV29-1 to TRBJ1-4, with no clear D. The V end lost 5 bases, the J end lost 0 bases, and 7 bases lay between the germline ends. The germline V gene has CDR1 SQVTM and CDR2 ANQGSEA. The CDR3 covers 13 residues. In nucleotides, the CDR3 is TGCAGCGTTTCGGTCCCAACTAATGAAAAACTGTTTTTT. This gives the protein CSVSVPTNEKLFF.

This clone was detected once. This sequence joins TRBV25-1 and TRBJ2-3; 12 positions match TRBD2. Trimming at V came to 3 bases and at J to 3 bases, leaving 4 bases not matched to a gene. Germline assignment: CDR1 MGHDK and CDR2 SYGVNS. The CDR3 spans 16 residues. The DNA for the CDR3 is TGTGCCAGCAGTGACAAGACTAGCGGGAGTACAGATACGCAGTATTTT. Its protein product is CASSDKTSGSTDTQYF.

The V call is TRBV5-1, the J call TRBJ1-1; possibly TRBD1 for D (5 bases). Germline V CDR1 and CDR2: SGHRS, YFSETQ. This CDR3 region has 17 residues. V lost 0 bases and J 5 bases, leaving 20 bases between the germline ends. CDR3 protein: CASSLVQGGARGTEAFF. The CDR3 region has the DNA TGCGCCAGCAGCTTGGTTCAGGGAGGGGCCAGAGGGACTGAAGCTTTCTTT.

The J gene is TRBJ2-1, the V gene TRBV9; D gene ambiguous. The CDR3 length is 11 residues. Trimming left V 4 bases short and J 6 bases short, with 5 bases between. CDR1 is SGDLS, CDR2 YYNGEE, per germline. CDR3 in DNA: TGTGCCAGCAGCCCTCTCAATGAGCAGTTCTTC. This translates into CASSPLNEQFF.

The CDR3 nucleotides are TGCGCCAGCAGCTTGGAAAAGGGTGTCGGTTACGAGCAGTACTTC. Translating it yields CASSLEKGVGYEQYF. J is TRBJ2-7 and V is TRBV5-1; D unclear. Germline V gene lookup returns CDR1 SGHRS and CDR2 YFSETQ. This CDR3 contains 15 residues. V lost 0 bases to trimming and J lost 4 bases, with 14 bases between them.